This T cell receptor beta chain derives from a study of cytomegalovirus exposure and HLA in healthy donors. Overall study: In an earlier analysis, 90 million to 120 million unique TCR beta sequences were found from some 200 million T cells. General study results and limits: Cytomegalovirus status, reportedly, was diagnosed with high specificity and sensitivity by the classifier. Cytomegalovirus-associated TCR beta chains were listed, numbering over 150.

Worth noting for this clone: Its antigen is as yet unknown.

V dropped 4 bases and J dropped 4 bases, with 13 bases sitting between them. The CDR3 runs 14 residues. CDR1 is SGHDN, CDR2 FVKESK, per germline. The study ran its PCR with 60 Vbeta and 13 Jbeta primers. Profiled with immunoSEQ multiplex PCR; TCRdb holds only in-frame clones, not every one. Of 150,000 to 250,000 clones in the sample, around 79% were seen once. Sequences were obtained from PBMCs. The sequence was obtained from a girl aged 10 to 17 in good health and CMV-seropositive. The rearrangement links TRBV14 to TRBJ2-5; tentatively, D is TRBD1 (5 bases). Here the CDR3 DNA reads TGTGCCAGCAGCCCGAGGCAGGGCGCAGAGACCCAGTACTTC. It yields the protein CASSPRQGAETQYF.